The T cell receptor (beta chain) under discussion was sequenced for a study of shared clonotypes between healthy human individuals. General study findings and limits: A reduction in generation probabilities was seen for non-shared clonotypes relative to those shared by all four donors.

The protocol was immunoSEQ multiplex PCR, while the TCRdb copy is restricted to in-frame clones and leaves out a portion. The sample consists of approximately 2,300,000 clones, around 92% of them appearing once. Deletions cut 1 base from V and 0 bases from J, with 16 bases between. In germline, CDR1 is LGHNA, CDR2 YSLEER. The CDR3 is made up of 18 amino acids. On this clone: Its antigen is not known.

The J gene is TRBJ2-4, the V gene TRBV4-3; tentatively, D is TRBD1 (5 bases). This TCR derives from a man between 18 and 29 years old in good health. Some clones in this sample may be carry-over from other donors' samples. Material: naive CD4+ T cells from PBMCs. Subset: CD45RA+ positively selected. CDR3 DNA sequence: TGCGCCAGCAGCCAAGGGGGCCGGGCAGGTCTAGCCAAAAACATTCAGTACTTC. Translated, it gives CASSQGGRAGLAKNIQYF.